Sequencing of this TCR beta chain was carried out in a study of blood T cell repertoires in COVID-19. Across 24 US areas, participants ranged in age from roughly 18 to 95 years. Cohort assignment relied on participant-reported clinical history. Authors' methods: Quantification of nucleated cells was approximated via reference gene primer amplification. Repertoires were generated with immunoSEQ multiplex PCR, while TCRdb's copy carries only in-frame clones and drops some. V, J and clone size derive from that table, while D and trimming were established from the DNA sequence. The sample has roughly 430,000 clones, around 90% seen once. The germline gives CDR1 LGHNT, CDR2 FRNRAP. V shed 0 bases and J 4 bases; nucleotides not matched to a gene: 17. CDR3 length: 19 residues.

This TCR was recovered from a woman aged 40-49 years with acute COVID-19. The V call is TRBV12-5, the J call TRBJ1-2, with 7 bases fitting TRBD1. Sample: PBMCs or T cells enriched from blood (not recorded which). The CDR3 nucleotides are TGTGCTAGTGGTTTGGTATTGTCCAGGGGGTTGCAGGGGAGCTATGGCTACACCTTC. Translated: CASGLVLSRGLQGSYGYTF.